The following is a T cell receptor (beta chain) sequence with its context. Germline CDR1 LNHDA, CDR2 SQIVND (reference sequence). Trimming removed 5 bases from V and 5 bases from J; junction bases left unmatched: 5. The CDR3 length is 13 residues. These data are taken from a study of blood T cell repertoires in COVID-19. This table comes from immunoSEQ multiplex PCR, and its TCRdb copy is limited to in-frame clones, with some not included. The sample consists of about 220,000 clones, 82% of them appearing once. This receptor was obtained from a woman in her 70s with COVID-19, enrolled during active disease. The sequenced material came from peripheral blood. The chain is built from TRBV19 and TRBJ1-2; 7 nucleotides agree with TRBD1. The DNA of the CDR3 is TGTGCCAGTAGTGCAGGGGGAGGATATGGCTACACCTTC. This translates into CASSAGGGYGYTF.